This TCR beta chain was identified in a study of cytomegalovirus exposure and HLA in healthy donors. Overall study findings and caveats: A later analysis showed TCR association rates differing by HLA locus, peaking at DRB1 and lowest at HLA-C.

Concerning this clone itself: The antigen remains unidentified.

PCR amplification relied on 60 Vbeta primers (plus 13 Jbeta primers). Sequencing used immunoSEQ multiplex PCR; TCRdb keeps in-frame clones, though not all of them. The profile covers around 33,000 clones, with 40% to 50% appearing a single time and around 2% taken by the ten largest. The sequencing sample was made of PBMCs. This receptor was identified in a woman aged 50 to 65 in good health and CMV-seronegative.

Here the CDR3 reads CASSYPGTGGSNEQFF. CDR3 coding DNA: TGTGCCAGCAGTTACCCCGGGACAGGGGGAAGCAATGAGCAGTTCTTC. The chain recombines TRBV6-5 with TRBJ2-1, with 11 bases fitting TRBD1. Per the germline V gene, CDR1 is MNHEY and CDR2 is SVGAGI. This CDR3 has 16 residues. V was pared by 2 bases and J by 6 bases, with 6 bases of the junction left unmatched.